This TCR beta chain came from a study of cytomegalovirus exposure and HLA in healthy donors. Study-wide context: Drawn from HLA-typed donors, about 85 million unique TCRs were held in an early data release.

Germline values: CDR1 SGHAT, CDR2 FQNNGV. The CDR3 is made up of 9 amino acids. The study's findings and limits: A later analysis reportedly found that, within productive TCRs, an Asian-associated ancestry cluster had fewer N-insertions than the mean observed across the roughly 630 donors. It was taken for granted in presence/absence analyses that sequencing depth across donors was roughly uniform.

The PCR employed 60 Vbeta primers together with 13 Jbeta primers. Method: immunoSEQ multiplex PCR; TCRdb's copy keeps in-frame clones and lacks some. The sample shows nearly 200,000 clones, roughly 80% of them seen only once. In this sample, this clone turned up once. What it recognizes is unknown. At one end, the junction sequence differs from germline, possibly due to a read error. This clonotype was obtained from a male donor in good health and CMV-seropositive. This sequence joins TRBV11-2 and TRBJ1-2; D is undetermined. The sample comprised PBMCs. The CDR3 bases are TGTGCCAGCAGCTCTCCGGGAATCTTC. It encodes CASSSPGIF.